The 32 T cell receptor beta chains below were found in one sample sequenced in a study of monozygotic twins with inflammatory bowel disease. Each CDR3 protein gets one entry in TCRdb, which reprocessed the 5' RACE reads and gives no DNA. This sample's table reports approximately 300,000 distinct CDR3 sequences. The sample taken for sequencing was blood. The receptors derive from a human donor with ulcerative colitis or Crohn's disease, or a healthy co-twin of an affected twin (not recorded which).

The CDR3 region is CASSLRAKNEKLFF. The chain uses TRBV12-3 or TRBV12-4 and TRBJ1-4. This CDR3 has 14 residues.

The CDR3 loop is CASSELDSSNQPQHF. The chain joins TRBV2 to TRBJ1-5. This CDR3 is 15 amino acids long. CDR1 SNHLY and CDR2 FYNNEI come from the germline V gene.

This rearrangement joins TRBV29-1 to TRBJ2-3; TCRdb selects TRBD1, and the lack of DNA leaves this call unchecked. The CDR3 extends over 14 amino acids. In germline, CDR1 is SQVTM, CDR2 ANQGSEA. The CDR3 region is CSRTGDGGTDTQYF.

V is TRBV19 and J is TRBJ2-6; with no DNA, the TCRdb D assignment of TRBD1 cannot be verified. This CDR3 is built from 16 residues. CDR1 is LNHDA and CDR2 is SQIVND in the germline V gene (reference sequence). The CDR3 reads CASSISGTSGANVLTF.

CDR3 sequence reads: CASSLTSGGVSETQYF. This chain links TRBV5-1 with TRBJ2-5; with no DNA, the TCRdb D assignment of TRBD2 cannot be verified. This CDR3 has 16 residues. The germline CDR1 and CDR2 sequences are SGHRS and YFSETQ.

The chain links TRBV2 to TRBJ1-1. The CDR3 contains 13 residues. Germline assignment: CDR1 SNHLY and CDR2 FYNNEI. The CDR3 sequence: CASSVFGNTEAFF.

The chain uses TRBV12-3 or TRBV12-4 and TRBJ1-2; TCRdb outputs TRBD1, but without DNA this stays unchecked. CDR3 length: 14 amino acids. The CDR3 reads CASSYDRGRIRYTF.

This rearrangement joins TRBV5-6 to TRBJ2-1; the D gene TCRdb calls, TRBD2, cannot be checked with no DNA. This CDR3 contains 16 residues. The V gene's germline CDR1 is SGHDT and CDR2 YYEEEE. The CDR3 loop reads CASSLQAGGTYNEQFF.

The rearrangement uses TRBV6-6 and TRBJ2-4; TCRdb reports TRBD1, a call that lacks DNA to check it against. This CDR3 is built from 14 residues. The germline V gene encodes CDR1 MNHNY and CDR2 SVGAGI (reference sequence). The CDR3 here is CASGQGVGKNIQYF.

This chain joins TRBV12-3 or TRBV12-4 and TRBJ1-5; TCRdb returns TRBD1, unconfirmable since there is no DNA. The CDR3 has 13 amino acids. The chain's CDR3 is CASSEDRSRPQHF.

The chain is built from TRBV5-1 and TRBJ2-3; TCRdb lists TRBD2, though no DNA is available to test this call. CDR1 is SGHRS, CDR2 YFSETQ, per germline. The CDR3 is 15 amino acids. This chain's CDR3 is CASSSTSYFTDTQYF.

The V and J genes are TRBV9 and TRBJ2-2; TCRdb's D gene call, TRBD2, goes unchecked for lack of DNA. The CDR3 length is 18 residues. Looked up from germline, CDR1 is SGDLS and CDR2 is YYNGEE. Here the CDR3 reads CASSVGTSGGAFTGELFF. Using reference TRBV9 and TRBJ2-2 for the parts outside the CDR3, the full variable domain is DSGVTQTPKHLITATGQRVTLRCSPRSGDLSVYWYQQSLDQGLQFLIQYYNGEERAKGNILERFSAQQFPDLHSELNLSSLELGDSALYFCASSVGTSGGAFTGELFFGEGSRLTVL.

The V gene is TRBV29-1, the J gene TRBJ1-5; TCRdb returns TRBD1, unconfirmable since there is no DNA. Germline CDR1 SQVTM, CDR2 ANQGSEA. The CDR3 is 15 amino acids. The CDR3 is CSVIFSGSGNQPQHF.

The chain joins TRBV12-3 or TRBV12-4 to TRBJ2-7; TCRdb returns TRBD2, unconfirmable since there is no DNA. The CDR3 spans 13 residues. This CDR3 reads CASRAGHSYEQYF.

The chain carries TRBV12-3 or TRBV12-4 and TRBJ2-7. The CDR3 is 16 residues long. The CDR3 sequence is CASSFLGLDGTYEQYF.

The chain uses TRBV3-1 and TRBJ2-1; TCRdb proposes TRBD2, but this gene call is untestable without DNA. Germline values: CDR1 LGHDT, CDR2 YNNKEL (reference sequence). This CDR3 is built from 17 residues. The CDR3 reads CASSPFSGGILYNEQFF.

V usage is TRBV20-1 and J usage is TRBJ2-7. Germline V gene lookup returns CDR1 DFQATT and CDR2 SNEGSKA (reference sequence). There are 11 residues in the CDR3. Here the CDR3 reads CSASPVYEQYF.

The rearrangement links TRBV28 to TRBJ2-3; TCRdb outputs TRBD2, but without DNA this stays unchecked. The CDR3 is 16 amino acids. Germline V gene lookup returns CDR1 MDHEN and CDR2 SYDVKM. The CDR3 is CASRLRLAGGSDTQYF.

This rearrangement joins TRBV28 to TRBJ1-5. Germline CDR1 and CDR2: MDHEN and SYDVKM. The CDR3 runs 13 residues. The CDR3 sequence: CASSRPYNQPQHF.

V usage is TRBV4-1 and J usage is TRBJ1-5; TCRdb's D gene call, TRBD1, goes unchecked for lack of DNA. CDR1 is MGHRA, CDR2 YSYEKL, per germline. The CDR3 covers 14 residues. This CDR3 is CASSQSGGNQPQHF.

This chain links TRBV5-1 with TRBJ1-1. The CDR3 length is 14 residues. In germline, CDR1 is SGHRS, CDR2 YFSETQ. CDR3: CASSRISVNTEAFF.

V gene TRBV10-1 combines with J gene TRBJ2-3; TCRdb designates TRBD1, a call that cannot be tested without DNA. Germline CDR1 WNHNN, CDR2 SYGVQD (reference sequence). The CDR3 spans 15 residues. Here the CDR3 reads CASRKGTGTSDTQYF.

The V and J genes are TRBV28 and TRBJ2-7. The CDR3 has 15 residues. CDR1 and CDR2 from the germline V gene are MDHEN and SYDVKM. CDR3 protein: CASSHPRNYALEQYF.

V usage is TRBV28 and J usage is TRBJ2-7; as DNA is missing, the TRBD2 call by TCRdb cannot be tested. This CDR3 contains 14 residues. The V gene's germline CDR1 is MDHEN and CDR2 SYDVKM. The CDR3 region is CASSRGGPQREQYF.

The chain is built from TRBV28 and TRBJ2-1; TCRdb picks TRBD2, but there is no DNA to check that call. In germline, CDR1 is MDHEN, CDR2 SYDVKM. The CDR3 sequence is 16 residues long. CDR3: CASSPPTSGRIGEQFF.

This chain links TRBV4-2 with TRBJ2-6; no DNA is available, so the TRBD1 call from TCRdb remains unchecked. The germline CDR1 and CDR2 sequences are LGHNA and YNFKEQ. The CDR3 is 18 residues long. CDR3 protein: CASSHHRGGSSGANVLTF.

The CDR3 is CASSTAGGSYEQYF. The chain joins TRBV5-1 to TRBJ2-7; the TCRdb D gene call, TRBD1, has no DNA to confirm it. Looked up from germline, CDR1 is SGHRS and CDR2 is YFSETQ. The CDR3 is 14 residues long.

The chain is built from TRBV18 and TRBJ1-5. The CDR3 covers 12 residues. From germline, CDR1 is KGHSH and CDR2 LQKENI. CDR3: CASATDYQPQHF.

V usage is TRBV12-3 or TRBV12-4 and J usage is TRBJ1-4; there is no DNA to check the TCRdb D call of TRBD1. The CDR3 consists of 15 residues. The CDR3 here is CASSFGGRANEKLFF.

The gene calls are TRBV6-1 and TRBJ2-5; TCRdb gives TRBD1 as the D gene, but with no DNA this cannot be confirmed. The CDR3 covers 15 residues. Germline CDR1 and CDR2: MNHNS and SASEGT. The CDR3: CASRPPPGQQETQYF.

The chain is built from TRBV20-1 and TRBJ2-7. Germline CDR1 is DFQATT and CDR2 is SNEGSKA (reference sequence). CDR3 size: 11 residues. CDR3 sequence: CSVMIRYEQYF.

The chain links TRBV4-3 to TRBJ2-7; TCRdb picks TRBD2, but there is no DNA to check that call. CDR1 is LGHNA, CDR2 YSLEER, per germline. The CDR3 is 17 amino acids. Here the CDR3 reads CASSQDIFSAVGYEQYF.